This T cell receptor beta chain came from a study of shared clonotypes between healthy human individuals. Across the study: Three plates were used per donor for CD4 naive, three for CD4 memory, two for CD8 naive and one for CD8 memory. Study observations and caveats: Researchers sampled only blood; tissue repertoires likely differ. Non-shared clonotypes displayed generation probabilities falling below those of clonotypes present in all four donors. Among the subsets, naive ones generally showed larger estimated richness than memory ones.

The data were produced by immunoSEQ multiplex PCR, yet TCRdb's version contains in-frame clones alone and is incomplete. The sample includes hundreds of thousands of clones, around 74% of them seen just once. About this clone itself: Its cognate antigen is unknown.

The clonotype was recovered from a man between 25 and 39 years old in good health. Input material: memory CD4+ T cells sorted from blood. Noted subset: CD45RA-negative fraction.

CDR3 sequence reads: CASSQGRGWHF. The CDR3 DNA is TGTGCCAGCAGCCAGGGGCGGGGGTGGCATTTT. The V gene is TRBV27, the J gene TRBJ1-5; D may be TRBD1 (6 bases). V lost 6 bases and J lost 15, with 15 bases in between. In germline, CDR1 is MNHEY, CDR2 SMNVEV (reference sequence). CDR3 length: 11 amino acids.